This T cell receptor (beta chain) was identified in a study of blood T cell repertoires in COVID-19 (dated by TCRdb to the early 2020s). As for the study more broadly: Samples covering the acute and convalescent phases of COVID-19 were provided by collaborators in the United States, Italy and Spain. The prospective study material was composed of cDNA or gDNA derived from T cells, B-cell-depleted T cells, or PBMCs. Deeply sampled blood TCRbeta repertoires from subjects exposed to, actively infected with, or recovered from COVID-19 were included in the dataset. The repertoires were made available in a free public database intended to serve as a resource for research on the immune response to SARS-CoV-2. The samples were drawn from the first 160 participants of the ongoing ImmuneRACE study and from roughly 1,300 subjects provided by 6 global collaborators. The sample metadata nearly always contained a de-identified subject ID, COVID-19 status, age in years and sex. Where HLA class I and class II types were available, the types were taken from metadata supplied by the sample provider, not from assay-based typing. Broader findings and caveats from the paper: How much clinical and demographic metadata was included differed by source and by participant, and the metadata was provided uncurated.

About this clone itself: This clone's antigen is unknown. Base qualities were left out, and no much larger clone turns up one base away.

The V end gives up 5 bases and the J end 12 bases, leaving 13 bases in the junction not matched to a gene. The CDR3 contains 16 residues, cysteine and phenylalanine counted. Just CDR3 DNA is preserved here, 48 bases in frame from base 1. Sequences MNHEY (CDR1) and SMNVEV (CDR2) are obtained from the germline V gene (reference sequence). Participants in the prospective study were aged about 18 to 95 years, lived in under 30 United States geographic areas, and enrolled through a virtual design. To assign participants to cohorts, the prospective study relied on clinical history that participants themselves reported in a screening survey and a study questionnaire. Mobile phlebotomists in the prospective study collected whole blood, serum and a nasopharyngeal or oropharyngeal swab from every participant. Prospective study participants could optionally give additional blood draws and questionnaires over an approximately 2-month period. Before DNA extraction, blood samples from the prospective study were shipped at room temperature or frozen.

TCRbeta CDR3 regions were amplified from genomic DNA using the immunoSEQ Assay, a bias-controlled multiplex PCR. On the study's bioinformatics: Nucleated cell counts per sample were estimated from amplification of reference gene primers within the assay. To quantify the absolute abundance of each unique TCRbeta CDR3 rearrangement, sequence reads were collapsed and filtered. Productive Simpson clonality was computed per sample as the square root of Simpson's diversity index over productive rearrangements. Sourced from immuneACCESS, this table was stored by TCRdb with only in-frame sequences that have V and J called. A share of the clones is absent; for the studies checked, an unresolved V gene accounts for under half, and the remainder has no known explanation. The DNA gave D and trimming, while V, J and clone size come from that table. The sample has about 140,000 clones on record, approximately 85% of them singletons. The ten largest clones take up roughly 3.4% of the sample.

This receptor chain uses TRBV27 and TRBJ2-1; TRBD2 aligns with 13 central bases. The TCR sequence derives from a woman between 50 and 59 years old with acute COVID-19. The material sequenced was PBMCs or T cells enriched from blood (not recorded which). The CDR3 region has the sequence CASSHQLAGGPSAQFF. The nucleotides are TGTGCCAGCAGTCACCAACTAGCGGGAGGGCCTTCTGCGCAGTTCTTC.